These 12 T cell receptor beta chains originate from one sample sequenced in a study of Ad26.COV2.S vaccination and SARS-CoV-2 variants. Sequencing used immunoSEQ multiplex PCR; TCRdb keeps in-frame clones, though not all of them. The sample carries 400,000 to 500,000 clones, 75% to 90% recorded once. Described treatment: 15 to 20 received Ad26.COV2.S at low or high dose, single or two shots; roughly five received placebo; per-sample allocation not given. After the first vaccine or placebo injection, samples were drawn on day 63. The sequenced sample was peripheral blood, obtained in a trial of Ad26.COV2.S vaccine versus placebo. Every receptor here comes from a person aged 18-65 years who received the Ad26.COV2.S COVID-19 vaccine or a placebo.

This clone turned up a few times. The V gene is TRBV3-1 (or the pseudogene TRBV3-2), the J gene TRBJ1-6, with 8 bases aligning to TRBD1. This CDR3 is built from 16 residues. CDR1 and CDR2 (germline): LGHDT, YNNKEL (reference sequence). J was trimmed by 7 bases and V by 1 base; bases with no gene match: 6. DNA of the CDR3: TGTGCCAGCAGCCAAGGGACAGGGTGTTGCAATTCACCCCTCCACTTT. Its protein product is CASSQGTGCCNSPLHF.

This sequence joins TRBV3-1 (or the pseudogene TRBV3-2) and TRBJ2-1; a weak D match, TRBD1 (6 bases). V was trimmed by 4 bases and J by 7 bases, leaving 8 bases between them. Looked up from germline, CDR1 is LGHDT and CDR2 is YNNKEL (reference sequence). The CDR3 is 12 residues long. This CDR3 reads CASSPTGNEQFF. DNA for the CDR3: TGTGCCAGCAGCCCGACAGGAAATGAGCAGTTCTTC.

The chain couples TRBV4-2 to TRBJ2-1; D gene unclear. The CDR3 has 20 amino acids. Germline lookup yields CDR1 LGHNA and CDR2 YNFKEQ. The V end lost 0 bases, the J end lost 5 bases, and 26 bases lay between the germline ends. The CDR3 here is CASSQDLNPLVADIDNEQFF. CDR3 in DNA: TGTGCCAGCAGCCAAGATCTTAACCCCTTGGTAGCCGACATAGACAATGAGCAGTTCTTC.

The chain carries TRBV7-9 and TRBJ2-3; 11 bases fit TRBD2. V was pared by 5 bases and J by 3 bases, with 7 bases of the junction left unmatched. The germline CDR1 and CDR2 sequences are SEHNR and FQNEAQ (reference sequence). CDR3 size: 16 residues. DNA of the CDR3: TGTGCCAGCAGCCACATAGCGGGAGGGCAGACAGATACGCAGTATTTT. This codes for CASSHIAGGQTDTQYF.

This sequence joins TRBV27 and TRBJ1-6; 8 nucleotides align to TRBD1. Trimming at V came to 7 bases and at J to 10 bases, leaving 6 bases not matched to a gene. The CDR3 covers 13 residues. CDR1 is MNHEY, CDR2 SMNVEV, per germline (reference sequence). CDR3 loop: CASTLQGGSPLHF. The DNA of the CDR3 is TGTGCCAGCACCCTACAGGGGGGCTCACCCCTCCACTTT.

The chain employs TRBV2 and TRBJ1-5, with D possibly being TRBD1 (5 bases). The CDR3 sequence is 15 residues long. Per germline, CDR1 SNHLY and CDR2 FYNNEI. Trimming shortened V by 7 bases and J by 3 bases, and 16 bases separated the two germline ends. The DNA for the CDR3 is TGTGCCAGCACCTTAGACACGGGACCCAATCAGCCCCAGCATTTT. This gives the protein CASTLDTGPNQPQHF.

The chain recombines TRBV7-8 with TRBJ1-3; D is undetermined. Deletions cut 1 base from V and 0 bases from J, with 10 bases between. Germline V gene lookup returns CDR1 SGHVS and CDR2 FQNEAQ. The CDR3 is 16 amino acids. CDR3 in DNA: TGTGCCAGCAGCTTAGAACTACGGTTCTCTGGAAACACCATATATTTT. This sequence encodes CASSLELRFSGNTIYF.

The count of this clone is one. This rearrangement joins TRBV9 to TRBJ1-1; D gene uncertain. There are 12 residues in the CDR3. Germline lookup yields CDR1 SGDLS and CDR2 YYNGEE. V was trimmed by 0 bases and J by 6 bases, leaving 6 bases between them. CDR3 amino acids: CASSVDSSEAFF. The CDR3 nucleotides are TGTGCCAGCAGCGTAGACAGCTCTGAAGCTTTCTTT.

The chain employs TRBV7-7 and TRBJ2-1; TRBD1 matches at 9 bases. The CDR3 totals 17 residues. CDR1 is SSHAT, CDR2 FNYEAQ, per germline (reference sequence). The V and J ends lost 1 base and 3 bases, in that order; junction bases with no gene match: 7. This chain's CDR3 is CASSLEGPGQGYNEQFF. The CDR3 region has the DNA TGTGCCAGCAGCTTAGAGGGGCCGGGACAGGGCTACAATGAGCAGTTCTTC.

V usage is TRBV20-1 and J usage is TRBJ2-5, with D maybe TRBD2 (5 bases). This CDR3 comprises 11 residues. The ends were cut back, 6 bases at V and 4 bases at J, with 9 bases in the middle. Germline V lookup: CDR1 DFQATT, CDR2 SNEGSKA (reference sequence). The DNA of the CDR3 is TGCAGTGCCGGGGTAGGAGAGACCCAGTACTTC. Amino acids: CSAGVGETQYF.

The chain uses TRBV18 and TRBJ1-5, with D tentatively TRBD1 (6 bases). The CDR3 spans 16 residues. CDR1 is KGHSH, CDR2 LQKENI, per germline. Trimming stripped 3 bases from V and 6 bases from J, with 18 bases between. CDR3 in amino acids: CASSPTVGGSGQPQHF. The CDR3 nucleotides read TGTGCCAGCTCACCGACGGTCGGGGGCTCGGGTCAGCCCCAGCATTTT.

The genes are TRBV12-3 or TRBV12-4 and TRBJ2-5, with unresolved D. V was clipped by 5 bases and J by 7 bases, with 14 bases between them. This CDR3 contains 13 residues. Here the CDR3 DNA reads TGTGCCAGCAGTCTACAGATGGTAGGGACCCAGTACTTC. Its protein is CASSLQMVGTQYF.